This T cell receptor beta chain was profiled in a study of CXCR3-negative and CXCR3-positive naive CD8 T cells. The CDR3 totals 14 residues. The V gene's germline CDR1 is SGHTA and CDR2 FQGNSA. 5' RACE that incorporated UMI labels was used to prepare the TRB cDNA libraries. Reprocessing the 5' RACE reads, TCRdb reports a single entry for every CDR3 protein and omits DNA. The table for this sample gives about 40,000 distinct CDR3 sequences. The sample consisted of memory CD8+ T cells from blood. The gene calls are TRBV7-2 and TRBJ1-2. This sequence was found in a human donor in good health. Some clones in this sample may be carry-over from other donors' samples. The CDR3: CASSSSFTIYGYTF.